The next 10 T cell receptor beta chains were all read from a single sample in a study of blood T cell repertoires in COVID-19. This table comes from immunoSEQ multiplex PCR, and its TCRdb copy is limited to in-frame clones, with some not included. Among around 180,000 clones listed, roughly three quarters were seen once. Sequenced sample: peripheral blood. The receptors here all came from a man between 60 and 70 years old with active or convalescent COVID-19.

The J gene is TRBJ1-5, the V gene TRBV15; D is ambiguous. The CDR3 runs 17 residues. Germline CDR1 and CDR2: LNHNV and YYDKDF (reference sequence). V gave up 0 bases and J gave up 1 base, with 13 bases separating them. Written as DNA, the CDR3 is TGTGCCACCAGCAGAGATCATGGAGGGCCGAGCAATCAGCCCCAGCATTTT. Amino acid sequence: CATSRDHGGPSNQPQHF.

A note on this clone: A junction boundary mismatches the germline segment, possibly from a read error. The gene calls are TRBV2 and TRBJ1-1, with TRBD1 as a possible D gene (6 bases). CDR1 SNHLY and CDR2 FYNNEI come from the germline V gene. The CDR3 contains 12 residues. The CDR3 sequence is CASSPDRWRFRF. For the CDR3, the DNA is TGTGCCAGCAGTCCTGACAGGTGGCGGTTCCGTTTT.

The chain carries TRBV24-1 and TRBJ1-2; D perhaps matches TRBD1 (5 bases). The germline gives CDR1 KGHDR, CDR2 SFDVKD. There are 13 residues in the CDR3. V lost 5 bases, J lost 4 bases, and 10 bases lay in between. The CDR3 reads CATSADRLYGYTF. CDR3 DNA: TGTGCCACCAGTGCTGACAGACTCTATGGCTACACCTTC.

The rearrangement joins TRBV19 to TRBJ2-1; TRBD1 aligns across 8 bases. V shed 10 bases and J 0 bases; nucleotides not matched to a gene: 17. The CDR3 is 18 residues long. Germline CDR1 reads LNHDA; CDR2 reads SQIVND (reference sequence). The CDR3 sequence is CATEALTGTGSSYNEQFF. CDR3 sequence (DNA): TGTGCCACTGAGGCATTGACCGGGACAGGTAGCTCCTACAATGAGCAGTTCTTC.

Points on this clone: Other DNA sequences in the same sample also yield this CDR3. This chain links TRBV7-9 with TRBJ1-1; D uncertain. The V end lost 1 base, the J end lost 8 bases, and 11 bases lay between the germline ends. Germline CDR1 SEHNR, CDR2 FQNEAQ (reference sequence). The CDR3 is 13 amino acids. The DNA of the CDR3 is TGTGCCAGCAGCTTAGGCCGCGGTTCCGAAGCTTTCTTT. Protein product: CASSLGRGSEAFF.

This clone was counted only a few times. The genes are TRBV6-4 and TRBJ1-1; D gene uncertain. The CDR3 consists of 13 residues. V was shortened by 4 bases and J by 0 bases, with 6 bases between the two germline ends. Per germline, CDR1 MRHNA and CDR2 SNTAGT. The CDR3 DNA reads TGTGCCAGCAGTGTTAGTGTGAACACTGAAGCTTTCTTT. This sequence encodes CASSVSVNTEAFF.

The rearrangement joins TRBV27 to TRBJ1-4; TRBD1 might be the D (5 bases). The V gene's germline CDR1 is MNHEY and CDR2 SMNVEV (reference sequence). This CDR3 is 15 amino acids long. V shed 5 bases and J shed 13 bases, with 23 bases lying between them. This CDR3 is CASSTTGTASGVLFF. The DNA for the CDR3 is TGTGCCAGCAGTACTACTGGGACTGCCAGTGGGGTACTGTTTTTT.

The chain links TRBV5-8 to TRBJ1-6; TRBD1 is a possible D gene (6 bases). The CDR3 is 19 amino acids. Germline lookup yields CDR1 SGHTS and CDR2 YDEGEE. Trimming removed 6 bases at V and 0 bases at J, with 22 bases between. This chain's CDR3 is CASTQSTGLNSSYNSPLHF. The CDR3 DNA reads TGTGCCAGCACTCAATCGACAGGTCTCAATAGCTCCTATAATTCACCCCTCCACTTT.

This clone was found a few times. The chain couples TRBV6-5 to TRBJ1-4; 8 bases are a match to TRBD1. Per the germline V gene, CDR1 is MNHEY and CDR2 is SVGAGI. The CDR3 is 14 residues long. V shed 4 bases, J shed 5 bases, and the junction held 3 bases outside the gene matches. The CDR3 is CASSSGQANEKLFF. DNA of the CDR3: TGTGCCAGCAGTTCGGGACAGGCAAATGAAAAACTGTTTTTT.

The chain uses TRBV19 and TRBJ2-3; TRBD2 aligns across 15 bases. The CDR3 is 17 amino acids. Germline CDR1 and CDR2: LNHDA and SQIVND (reference sequence). V shed 4 bases, J shed 5 bases, and the junction held 7 bases outside the gene matches. CDR3 DNA sequence: TGTGCCAGTAGTACCGGACTAGCGGGAGGGCCCGGAGATACGCAGTATTTT. Translating it yields CASSTGLAGGPGDTQYF. Drawing the rest from reference TRBV19 and TRBJ2-3, the complete variable domain is DGGITQSPKYLFRKEGQNVTLSCEQNLNHDAMYWYRQDPGQGLRLIYYSQIVNDFQKGDIAEGYSVSREKKESFPLTVTSAQKNPTAFYLCASSTGLAGGPGDTQYFGPGTRLTVL.